This TCR beta chain appears in the sequencing data of a study of blood T cells in healthy people across ages. This clonotype occurred many times. A J-beta primer mix and a sample-barcoded 5' primer were used in a second PCR of about 7 to 11 cycles. TCRdb re-called the 5' RACE reads with MiXCR, one entry per CDR3 protein. Found here are 950,000 to 1,200,000 distinct CDR3 sequences, around two fifths of them singletons; the top ten hold about 12%. The V end was cut by 1 base, the J end by 1 base, with 7 bases between. CDR3 length: 14 residues. The receptor was derived from a man aged 18-30 years in good health. V is TRBV12-3 or TRBV12-4 and J is TRBJ2-5, with D possibly being TRBD1 or TRBD2 (5 bases each). The sample taken for sequencing was blood. In DNA form, the CDR3 reads TGTGCCAGCAGTTTAGGGGGGATCCAAGAGACCCAGTACTTC. This translates into CASSLGGIQETQYF.